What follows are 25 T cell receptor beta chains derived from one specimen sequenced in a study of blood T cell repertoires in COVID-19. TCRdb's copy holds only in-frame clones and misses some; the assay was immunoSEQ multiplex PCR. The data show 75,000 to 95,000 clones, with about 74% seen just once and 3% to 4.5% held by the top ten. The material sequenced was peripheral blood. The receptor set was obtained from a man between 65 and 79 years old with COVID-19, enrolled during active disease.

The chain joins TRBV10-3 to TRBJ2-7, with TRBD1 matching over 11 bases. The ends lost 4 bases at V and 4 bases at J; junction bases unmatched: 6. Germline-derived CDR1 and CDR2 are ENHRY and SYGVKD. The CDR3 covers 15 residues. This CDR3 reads CAISGGQGAQYEQYF. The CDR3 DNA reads TGTGCCATCAGTGGAGGACAGGGGGCTCAATACGAGCAGTACTTC.

CDR3 sequence: CASSPGTYYNEQFF. CDR3 bases: TGCGCCAGCAGTCCCGGGACATACTACAATGAGCAGTTCTTC. This rearrangement joins TRBV4-1 to TRBJ2-1; a possible D gene is TRBD1 (6 bases). Trimming stripped 6 bases from V and 3 bases from J, with 12 bases between. The CDR3 loop spans 14 amino acids. Germline loops: CDR1 MGHRA, CDR2 YSYEKL.

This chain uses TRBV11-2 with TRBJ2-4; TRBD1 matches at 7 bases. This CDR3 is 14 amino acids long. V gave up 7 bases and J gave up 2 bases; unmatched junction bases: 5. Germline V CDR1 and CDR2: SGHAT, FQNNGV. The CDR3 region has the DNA TGTGCCAGCAAACCACAGGGGTCCAAAAACATTCAGTACTTC. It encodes CASKPQGSKNIQYF.

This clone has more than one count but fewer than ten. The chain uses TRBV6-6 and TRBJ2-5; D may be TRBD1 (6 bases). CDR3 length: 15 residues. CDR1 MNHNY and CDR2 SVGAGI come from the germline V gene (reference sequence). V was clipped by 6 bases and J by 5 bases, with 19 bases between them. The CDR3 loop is CASSNYHREWETQYF. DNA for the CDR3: TGTGCCAGCAGCAACTACCACAGGGAGTGGGAGACCCAGTACTTC.

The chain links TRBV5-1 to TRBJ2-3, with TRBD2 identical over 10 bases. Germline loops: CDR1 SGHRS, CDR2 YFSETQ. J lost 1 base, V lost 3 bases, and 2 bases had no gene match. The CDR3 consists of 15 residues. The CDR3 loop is CASSYLAGGTDTQYF. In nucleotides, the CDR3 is TGCGCCAGCAGCTACCTAGCGGGAGGCACAGATACGCAGTATTTT.

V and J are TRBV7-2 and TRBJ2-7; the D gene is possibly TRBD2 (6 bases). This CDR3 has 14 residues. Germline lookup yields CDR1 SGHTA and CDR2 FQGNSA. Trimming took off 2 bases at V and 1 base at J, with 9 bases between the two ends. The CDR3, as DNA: TGTGCCAGCAGCTTAAAAGCGGGTTCCTACGAGCAGTACTTC. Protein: CASSLKAGSYEQYF. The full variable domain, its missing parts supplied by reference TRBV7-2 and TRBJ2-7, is GAGVSQSPSNKVTEKGKDVELRCDPISGHTALYWYRQSLGQGLEFLIYFQGNSAPDKSGLPSDRFSAERTGGSVSTLTIQRTQQEDSAVYLCASSLKAGSYEQYFGPGTRLTVT.

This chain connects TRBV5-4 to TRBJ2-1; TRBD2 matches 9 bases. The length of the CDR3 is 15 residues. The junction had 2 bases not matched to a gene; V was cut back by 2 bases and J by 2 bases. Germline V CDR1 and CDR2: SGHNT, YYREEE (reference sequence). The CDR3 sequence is CASSFSGSPYNEQFF. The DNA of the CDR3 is TGTGCCAGCAGCTTTAGCGGGAGTCCCTACAATGAGCAGTTCTTC.

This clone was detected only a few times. The CDR3 DNA reads as TGCGCCAGCAGCCAAGATTCGGGGAATCAGCCCCAGCATTTT. Its translation: CASSQDSGNQPQHF. The chain combines TRBV4-1 with TRBJ1-5; D is uncertain. This CDR3 contains 14 residues. The V and J ends lost 0 bases and 4 bases respectively, with 7 bases between them. Per germline, CDR1 MGHRA and CDR2 YSYEKL.

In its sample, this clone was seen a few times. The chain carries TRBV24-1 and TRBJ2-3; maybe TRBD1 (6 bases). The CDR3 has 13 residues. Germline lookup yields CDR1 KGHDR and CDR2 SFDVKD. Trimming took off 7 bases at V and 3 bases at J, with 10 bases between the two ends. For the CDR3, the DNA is TGTGCCACCAGGGACAGTCTGACAGATACGCAGTATTTT. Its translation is CATRDSLTDTQYF.

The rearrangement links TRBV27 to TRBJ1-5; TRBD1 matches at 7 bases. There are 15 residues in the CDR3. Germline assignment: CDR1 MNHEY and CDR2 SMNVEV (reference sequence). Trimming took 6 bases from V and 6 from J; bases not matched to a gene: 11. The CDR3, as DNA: TGTGCCAGCAGCCCCCAAGTAGGGGACAGTCAGCCCCAGCATTTT. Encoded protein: CASSPQVGDSQPQHF.

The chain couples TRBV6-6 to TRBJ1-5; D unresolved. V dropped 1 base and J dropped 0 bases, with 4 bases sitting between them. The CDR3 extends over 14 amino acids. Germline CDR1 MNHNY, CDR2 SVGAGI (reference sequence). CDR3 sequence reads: CASSYWSSNQPQHF. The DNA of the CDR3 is TGTGCCAGCAGTTACTGGAGTAGCAATCAGCCCCAGCATTTT.

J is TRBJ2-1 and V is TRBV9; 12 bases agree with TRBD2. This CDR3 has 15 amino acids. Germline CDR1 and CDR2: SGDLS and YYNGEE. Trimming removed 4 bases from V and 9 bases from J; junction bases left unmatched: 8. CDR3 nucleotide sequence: TGTGCCAGCAGCTCCGATGGACTAGCGGGAAGTGAGCAGTTCTTC. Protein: CASSSDGLAGSEQFF. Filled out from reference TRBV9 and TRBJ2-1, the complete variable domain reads DSGVTQTPKHLITATGQRVTLRCSPRSGDLSVYWYQQSLDQGLQFLIQYYNGEERAKGNILERFSAQQFPDLHSELNLSSLELGDSALYFCASSSDGLAGSEQFFGPGTRLTVL.

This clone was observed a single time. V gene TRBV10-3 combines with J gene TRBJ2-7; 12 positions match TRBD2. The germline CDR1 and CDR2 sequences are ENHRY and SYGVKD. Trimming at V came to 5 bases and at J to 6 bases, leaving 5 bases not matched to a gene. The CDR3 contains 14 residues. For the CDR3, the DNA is TGTGCCATCAGTCGACTAGCGGGAGTAGGCGAGCAGTACTTC. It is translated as CAISRLAGVGEQYF.

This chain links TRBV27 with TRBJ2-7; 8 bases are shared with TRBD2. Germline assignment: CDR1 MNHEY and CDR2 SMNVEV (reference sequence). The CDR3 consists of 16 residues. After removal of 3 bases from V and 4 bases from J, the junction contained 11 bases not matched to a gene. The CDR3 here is CASSLTVGRGGYEQYF. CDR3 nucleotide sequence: TGTGCCAGCAGTTTGACCGTCGGGAGGGGCGGATACGAGCAGTACTTC.

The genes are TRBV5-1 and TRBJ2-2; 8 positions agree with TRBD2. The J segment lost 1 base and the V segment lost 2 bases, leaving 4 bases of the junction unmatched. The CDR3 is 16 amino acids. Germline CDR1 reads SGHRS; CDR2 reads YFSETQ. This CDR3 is CASSLRLAGNTGELFF. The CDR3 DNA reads TGCGCCAGCAGCTTAAGGCTAGCGGGGAACACCGGGGAGCTGTTTTTT.

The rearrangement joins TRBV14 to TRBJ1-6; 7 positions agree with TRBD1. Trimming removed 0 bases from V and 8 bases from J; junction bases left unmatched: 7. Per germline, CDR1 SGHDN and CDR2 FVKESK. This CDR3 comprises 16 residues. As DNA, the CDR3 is TGTGCCAGCAGCCAAGATGTGGGACAGCTTTATTCACCCCTCCACTTT. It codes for CASSQDVGQLYSPLHF. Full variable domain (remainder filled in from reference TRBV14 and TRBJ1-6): EAGVTQFPSHSVIEKGQTVTLRCDPISGHDNLYWYRRVMGKEIKFLLHFVKESKQDESGMPNNRFLAERTGGTYSTLKVQPAELEDSGVYFCASSQDVGQLYSPLHFGNGTRLTVT.

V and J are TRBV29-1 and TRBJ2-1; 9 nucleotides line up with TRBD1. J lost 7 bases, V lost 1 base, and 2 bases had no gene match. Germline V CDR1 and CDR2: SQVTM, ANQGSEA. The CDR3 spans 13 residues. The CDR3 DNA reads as TGCAGCGTTGAAGGGGACAGGGTAAATGAGCAGTTCTTC. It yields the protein CSVEGDRVNEQFF.

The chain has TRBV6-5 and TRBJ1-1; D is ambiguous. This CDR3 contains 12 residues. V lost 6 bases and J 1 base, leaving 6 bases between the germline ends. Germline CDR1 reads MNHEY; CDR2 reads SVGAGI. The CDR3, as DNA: TGTGCCAGCAGGGCGGGGAACACTGAAGCTTTCTTT. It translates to CASRAGNTEAFF.

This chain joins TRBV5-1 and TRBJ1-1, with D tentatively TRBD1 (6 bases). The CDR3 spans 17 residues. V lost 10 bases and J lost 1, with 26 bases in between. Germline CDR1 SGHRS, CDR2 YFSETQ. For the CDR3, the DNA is TGCGCCTCCCTACCCACAGGGTCCTCACCGGCGAACACTGAAGCTTTCTTT. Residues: CASLPTGSSPANTEAFF.

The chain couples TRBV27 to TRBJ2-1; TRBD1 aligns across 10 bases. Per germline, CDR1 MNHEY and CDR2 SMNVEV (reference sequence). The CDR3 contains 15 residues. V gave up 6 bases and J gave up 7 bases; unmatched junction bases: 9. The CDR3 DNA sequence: TGTGCCAGCAGGAGTCGACAGGGGGCGGGTAATGAGCAGTTCTTC. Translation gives CASRSRQGAGNEQFF.

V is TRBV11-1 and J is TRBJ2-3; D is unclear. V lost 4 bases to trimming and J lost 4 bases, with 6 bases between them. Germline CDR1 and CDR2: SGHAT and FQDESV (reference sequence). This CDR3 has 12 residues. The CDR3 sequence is CASSSSPDTQYF. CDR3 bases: TGTGCCAGCAGCTCCTCCCCAGATACGCAGTATTTT. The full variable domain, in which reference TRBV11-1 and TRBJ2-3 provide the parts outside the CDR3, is EAEVAQSPRYKITEKSQAVAFWCDPISGHATLYWYRQILGQGPELLVQFQDESVVDDSQLPKDRFSAERLKGVDSTLKIQPAELGDSAMYLCASSSSPDTQYFGPGTRLTVL.

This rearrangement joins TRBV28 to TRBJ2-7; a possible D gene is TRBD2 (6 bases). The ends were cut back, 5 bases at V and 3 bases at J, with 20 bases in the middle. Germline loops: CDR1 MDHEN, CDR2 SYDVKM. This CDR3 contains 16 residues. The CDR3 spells CASSPGGPLTSYEQYF. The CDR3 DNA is TGTGCCAGCAGTCCCGGGGGACCTCTCACTAGCTACGAGCAGTACTTC. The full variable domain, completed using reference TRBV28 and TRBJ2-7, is DVKVTQSSRYLVKRTGEKVFLECVQDMDHENMFWYRQDPGLGLRLIYFSYDVKMKEKGDIPEGYSVSREKKERFSLILESASTNQTSMYLCASSPGGPLTSYEQYFGPGTRLTVT.

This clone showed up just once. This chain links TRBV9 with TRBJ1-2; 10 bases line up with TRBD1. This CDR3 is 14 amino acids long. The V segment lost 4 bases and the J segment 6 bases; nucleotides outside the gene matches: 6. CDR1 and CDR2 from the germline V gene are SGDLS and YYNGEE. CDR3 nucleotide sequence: TGTGCCAGCAGCCCCGGACAGGGGGGGCATGGCTACACCTTC. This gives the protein CASSPGQGGHGYTF.

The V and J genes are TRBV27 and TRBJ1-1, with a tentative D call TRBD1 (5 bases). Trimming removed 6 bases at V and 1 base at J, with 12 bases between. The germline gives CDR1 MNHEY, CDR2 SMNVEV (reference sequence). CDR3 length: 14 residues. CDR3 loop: CASSPLQGNTEAFF. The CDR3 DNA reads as TGTGCCAGCAGCCCACTTCAGGGGAACACTGAAGCTTTCTTT.

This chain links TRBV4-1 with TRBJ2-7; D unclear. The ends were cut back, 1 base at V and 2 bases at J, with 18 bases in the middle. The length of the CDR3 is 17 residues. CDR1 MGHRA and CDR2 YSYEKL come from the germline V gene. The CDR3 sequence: CASSQVSYTSDTYEQYF. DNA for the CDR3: TGCGCCAGCAGCCAAGTGTCGTATACATCTGATACCTACGAGCAGTACTTC.